These T cell receptor beta chains were read from a single sample in a study of Ad26.COV2.S vaccination and SARS-CoV-2 variants. Only in-frame clones appear in the TCRdb table, and some are missing; sequencing was by immunoSEQ multiplex PCR. Among around 320,000 clones listed, about 86% were seen once. The material was peripheral blood, obtained in a trial of Ad26.COV2.S vaccine versus placebo. Source of these receptors: a person aged 18-65 years who received the Ad26.COV2.S COVID-19 vaccine or a placebo. Each CDR3 is given with its conserved first and last residue. Each record gives: V gene, clone size, D gene, J gene, CDR3 protein, CDR3 DNA. A D gene is named only where the DNA matches it firmly. Clone size is shown for a subset of rows, as once, few, many or a class of expanded clone.

>TRBV4-1|few|.|TRBJ1-1
CASSQEWGPGSTEAFF
TGCGCCAGCAGCCAAGAATGGGGCCCAGGGTCCACTGAAGCTTTCTTT
>TRBV7-8|.|.|TRBJ1-2
CASSPFTSRDYGYTF
TGTGCCAGCAGTCCGTTCACCAGCCGGGACTATGGCTACACCTTC
>TRBV29-1|.|TRBD2|TRBJ2-7
CSVIVTSPTYEQYF
TGCAGCGTGATTGTGACTAGCCCTACCTACGAGCAGTACTTC
>TRBV29-1|.|.|TRBJ2-5
CSVEDGRETQYF
TGCAGCGTTGAAGATGGAAGGGAGACCCAGTACTTC
>TRBV7-2|.|TRBD1|TRBJ1-2
CASSLSGQGAGYTF
TGTGCCAGCAGCTTATCGGGGCAGGGGGCAGGCTACACCTTC
>TRBV2|.|.|TRBJ1-1
CASSEEQGRTEAFF
TGTGCCAGCAGTGAAGAGCAGGGGAGGACTGAAGCTTTCTTT
>TRBV5-6|.|TRBD1|TRBJ1-4
CASSRGTGRANEKLFF
TGTGCCAGCAGCCGGGGGACAGGGAGGGCTAATGAAAAACTGTTTTTT
>TRBV12-5|few|.|TRBJ2-1
CASGTGEGEQFF
TGTGCTAGTGGTACAGGGGAGGGTGAGCAGTTCTTC
>TRBV11-3|.|.|TRBJ2-3
CASSLARGSTDTQYF
TGTGCCAGCAGCTTAGCCAGGGGCAGCACAGATACGCAGTATTTT
>TRBV19|.|.|TRBJ1-2
CASSAINVGDYYTF
TGTGCCAGTAGCGCCATCAACGTGGGGGACTACTACACCTTC
>TRBV7-2|once|.|TRBJ1-6
CASSPVVWYSPLHF
TGTGCCAGCAGCCCGGTCGTATGGTATTCACCCCTCCACTTT
>TRBV29-1|.|TRBD1|TRBJ2-5
CSAGQGTQETQYF
TGCAGCGCGGGACAGGGCACTCAAGAGACCCAGTACTTC
>TRBV5-8|.|TRBD1|TRBJ1-4
CASSLASGTVFDKLFF
TGTGCCAGCAGCTTAGCTTCCGGGACAGTCTTTGACAAACTGTTTTTT
>TRBV18|.|.|TRBJ1-2
CASSPGDRNYGYTF
TGTGCCAGCTCACCGGGGGACCGAAACTATGGCTACACCTTC
>TRBV7-9|.|.|TRBJ2-2
CASSLESGRPPNTGELFF
TGTGCCAGCAGCTTAGAATCAGGCCGCCCCCCGAACACCGGGGAGCTGTTTTTT
>TRBV30|.|.|TRBJ2-5
CAWSVLGARETQYF
TGTGCCTGGAGTGTCCTCGGCGCGAGGGAGACCCAGTACTTC
>TRBV3-1/TRBV3-2|.|TRBD1|TRBJ1-6
CASSERTGTGVNSPLHF
TGTGCCAGCAGCGAACGTACCGGGACAGGAGTTAATTCACCCCTCCACTTT
>TRBV5-1|.|TRBD1|TRBJ1-3
CASSVIGQGFSGNTIYF
TGCGCCAGCAGCGTAATAGGACAGGGGTTCTCTGGAAACACCATATATTTT
>TRBV12-3/TRBV12-4|.|.|TRBJ1-6
CATGASRGSPLHF
TGTGCCACCGGGGCCTCGAGGGGTTCACCCCTCCACTTT
>TRBV6-5|.|TRBD1|TRBJ1-1
CASSRQGEAFF
TGTGCCAGCAGTCGACAGGGTGAAGCTTTCTTT
>TRBV7-2|.|.|TRBJ1-2
CASSSEGGYGYTF
TGTGCCAGCAGCTCAGAGGGGGGATATGGCTACACCTTC
>TRBV9|.|TRBD2|TRBJ2-2
CASSVSGVNTGELFF
TGTGCCAGCAGCGTAAGCGGGGTGAACACCGGGGAGCTGTTTTTT
>TRBV7-2|few|.|TRBJ2-5
CASSLQETQYF
TGTGCCAGCAGCTTACAAGAGACCCAGTACTTC
>TRBV3-1/TRBV3-2|.|TRBD1|TRBJ2-2
CASSQEPGQGTFCTGELFF
TGTGCCAGCAGCCAAGAGCCGGGACAGGGGACCTTTTGCACCGGGGAGCTGTTTTTT